The table lists the clone carrying this T cell receptor beta chain with many counts. Antigen: not known. The data stem from a study of T cell repertoires in cytomegalovirus infection. Study-level points and caveats: People with CMV and the relevant HLA were identified by cumulative public TCR beta family frequency.

TCRdb used MiXCR to reprocess the reads, holding one entry per CDR3 protein. The data contain 110,000 to 150,000 distinct CDR3 sequences, roughly 6% of them singletons. Trimming pared 4 bases from V and 2 bases from J, leaving 21 bases between. The CDR3 is made up of 17 amino acids. The germline V gene encodes CDR1 SGHKS and CDR2 YYEKEE (reference sequence). This sequence originates from a human donor in good health (CMV status not recorded). Some clones in this sample may be carry-over from other donors' samples. V and J are TRBV5-5 and TRBJ2-5, with D tentatively TRBD1 (6 bases). The sample consisted of PBMCs. For the CDR3, the DNA is TGTGCCAGCAGCCGGATAATTCGGACAGCAATACAAGAGACCCAGTACTTC. Amino acids: CASSRIIRTAIQETQYF.